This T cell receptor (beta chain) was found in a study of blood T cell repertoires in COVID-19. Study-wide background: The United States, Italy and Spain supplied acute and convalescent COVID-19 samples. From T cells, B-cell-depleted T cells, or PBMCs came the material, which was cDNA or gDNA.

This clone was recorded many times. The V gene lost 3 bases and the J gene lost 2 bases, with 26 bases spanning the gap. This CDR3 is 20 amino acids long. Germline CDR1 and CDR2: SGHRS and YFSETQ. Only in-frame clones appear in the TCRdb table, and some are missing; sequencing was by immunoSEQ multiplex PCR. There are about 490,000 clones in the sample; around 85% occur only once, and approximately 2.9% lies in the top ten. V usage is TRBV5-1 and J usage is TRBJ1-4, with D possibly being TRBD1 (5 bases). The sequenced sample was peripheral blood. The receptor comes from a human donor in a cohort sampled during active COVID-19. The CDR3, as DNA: TGCGCCAGCAGCTCGACTAGCCGGGACCGCGCAAGAGATACTAATGAAAAACTGTTTTTT. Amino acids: CASSSTSRDRARDTNEKLFF.